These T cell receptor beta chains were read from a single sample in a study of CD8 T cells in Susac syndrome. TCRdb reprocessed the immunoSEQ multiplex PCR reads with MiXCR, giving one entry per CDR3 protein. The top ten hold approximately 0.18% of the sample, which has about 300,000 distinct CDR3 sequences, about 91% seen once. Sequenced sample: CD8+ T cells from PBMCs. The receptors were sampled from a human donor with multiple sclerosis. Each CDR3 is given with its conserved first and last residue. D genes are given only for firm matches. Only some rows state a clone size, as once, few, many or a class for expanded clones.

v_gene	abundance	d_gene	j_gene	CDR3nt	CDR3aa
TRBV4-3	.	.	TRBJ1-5	TGCGCCAGCAGCCAAGATCTGGAGGGGAAGGGTCAGCCCCAGCATTTT	CASSQDLEGKGQPQHF
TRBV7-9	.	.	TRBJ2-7	TGTGCCAGCAGCGCCACGTGGTCCGTCGGCGAGCAGTACTTC	CASSATWSVGEQYF
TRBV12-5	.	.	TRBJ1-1	TGTGCTAGTGGTTTGGGCGTCAACACTGAAGCTTTCTTT	CASGLGVNTEAFF
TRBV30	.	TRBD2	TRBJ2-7	TGTGCCTGGAGTCCCTTGGGGCGGGAGGCCTACGAGCAGTACTTC	CAWSPLGREAYEQYF
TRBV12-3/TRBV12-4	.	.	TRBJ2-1	TGTGCCAGCAGTTTCGCTCCGATTAGGGGCTACAATGAGCAGTTCTTC	CASSFAPIRGYNEQFF
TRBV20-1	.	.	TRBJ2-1	TGCAGTGCTAGAGATCTGACTTACAATGAGCAGTTCTTC	CSARDLTYNEQFF
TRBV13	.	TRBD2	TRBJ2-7	TGTGCCAGCAGCTTAGGCCCGGCGACTAGCGGGTTCTACGAGCAGTACTTC	CASSLGPATSGFYEQYF
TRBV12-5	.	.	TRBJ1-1	TGTGCTAGTGCCGTGGGAGGGCAGAACACTGAAGCTTTCTTT	CASAVGGQNTEAFF
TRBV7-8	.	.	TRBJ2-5	TGTGCCAGCAGGGAGACGGGGGGCGCGGAGACCCAGTACTTC	CASRETGGAETQYF
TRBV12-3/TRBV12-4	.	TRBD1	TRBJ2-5	TGTGCCAGCAGTACAGGGGCTTACCAAGAGACCCAGTACTTC	CASSTGAYQETQYF
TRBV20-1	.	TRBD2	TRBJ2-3	TGCAGTGCTAGAGTTGCAGCGGGAGTAGATACGCAGTATTTT	CSARVAAGVDTQYF
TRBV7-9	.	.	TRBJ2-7	TGTGCCAGCAGCCTCCCAGGAGGGGCGGGTGAGCAGTACTTC	CASSLPGGAGEQYF
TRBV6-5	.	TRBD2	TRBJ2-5	TGTGCCAGCAGTTCCTCATCGGGGGGACAGACCCAGTACTTC	CASSSSSGGQTQYF
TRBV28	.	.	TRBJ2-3	TGTGCCAGCAGTTGGGGGGTTGTCACAGATACGCAGTATTTT	CASSWGVVTDTQYF
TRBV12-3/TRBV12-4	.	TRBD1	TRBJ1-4	TGTGCCAGCAGTCAGGACAGGGGAAATGAAAAACTGTTTTTT	CASSQDRGNEKLFF
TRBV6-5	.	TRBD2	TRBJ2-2	TGTGCCAGCAGCTCTAGCGGGAGGAACGGCGGGGAGCTGTTTTTT	CASSSSGRNGGELFF
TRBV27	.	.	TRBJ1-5	TGTGCCAGCAGCCCTGGGGGGGGTTTGGGCAATCAGCCCCAGCATTTT	CASSPGGGLGNQPQHF
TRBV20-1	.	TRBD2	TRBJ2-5	TGCAGTGCTACCCTAGCGGACCCCCAAGAGACCCAGTACTTC	CSATLADPQETQYF
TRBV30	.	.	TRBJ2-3	TGTGCCTGGAGTAGGAGTGCTAGCACAGATACGCAGTATTTT	CAWSRSASTDTQYF
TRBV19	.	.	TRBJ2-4	TGTGCCAGTTCGCCGACAGGGGAGGGGTGGAACATTCAGTACTTC	CASSPTGEGWNIQYF
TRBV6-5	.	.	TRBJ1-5	TGTGCCAGCAGTTACAGGTCAGGGAATCAGCCCCAGCATTTT	CASSYRSGNQPQHF
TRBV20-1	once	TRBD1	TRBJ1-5	TGCAGTGCTAGAGATCGCTGGGACAGGGGGCGCAATCAGCCCCAGCATTTT	CSARDRWDRGRNQPQHF
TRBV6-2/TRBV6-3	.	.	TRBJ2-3	TGTGCCAGCAGTTACGGGGCTAGCTCGGATACGCAGTATTTT	CASSYGASSDTQYF
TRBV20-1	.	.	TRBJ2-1	TGCAGTGCTAGGGCCGGGGTCGCCTACAATGAGCAGTTCTTC	CSARAGVAYNEQFF
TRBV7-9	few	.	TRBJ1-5	TGTGCCAGCGGTGGTCTCGATGGACCCCAGCATTTT	CASGGLDGPQHF
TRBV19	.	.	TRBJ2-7	TGTGCCAGTAGTATCGGTCAGATGGCCTACGAGCAGTACTTC	CASSIGQMAYEQYF
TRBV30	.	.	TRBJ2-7	TGTGCCTGGACGACAGGTTATGGCTACGAGCAGTACTTC	CAWTTGYGYEQYF
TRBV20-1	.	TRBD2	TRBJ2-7	TGCAGTGTTCTACCCGACGCGGGAGGGTCCTACGAGCAGTACTTC	CSVLPDAGGSYEQYF
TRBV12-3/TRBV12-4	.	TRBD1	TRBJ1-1	TGTGCCAGCAGTCAGACAGGGAGTGATAGGGCTTTCTTT	CASSQTGSDRAFF
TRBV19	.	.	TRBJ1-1	TGTGCCAGTAGTTGGACCGGGGACACTGAAGCTTTCTTT	CASSWTGDTEAFF
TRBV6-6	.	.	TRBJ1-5	TGTGCCAGCAGTTACTCTCCCCCAGGGGGCAATCAGCCCCAGCATTTT	CASSYSPPGGNQPQHF
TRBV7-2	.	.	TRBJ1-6	TGTGCCAGCAGCTTGGCAGGTGTTTCACCCCTCCACTTT	CASSLAGVSPLHF
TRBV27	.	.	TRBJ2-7	TGTGCCAGCAGTTTACGAGGGGAGGAGCAGTACTTC	CASSLRGEEQYF
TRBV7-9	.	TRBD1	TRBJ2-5	TGTGCCAGCAGCCGCCTCTCCGTTCTACAGGGGGCACGGGAGACCCAGTACTTC	CASSRLSVLQGARETQYF
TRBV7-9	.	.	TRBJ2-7	TGTGCCAGCAGCTTGCAGGAATACGAGCAGTACTTC	CASSLQEYEQYF
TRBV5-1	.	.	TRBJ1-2	TGCGCCAGCAGCTTCCGGACGAGCTATGGCTACACCTTC	CASSFRTSYGYTF
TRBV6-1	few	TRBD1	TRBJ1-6	TGTGCCAGCAGTGAAGCGCCGGGACAGAATTCACCCCTCCACTTT	CASSEAPGQNSPLHF
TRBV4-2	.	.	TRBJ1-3	TGTGCCAGCAGCCAAGAACGAACGGGAAACACCATATATTTT	CASSQERTGNTIYF
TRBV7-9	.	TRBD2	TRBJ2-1	TGTGCCAGCAGCTTGCCACTAGCGGCTTACAATGAGCAGTTCTTC	CASSLPLAAYNEQFF
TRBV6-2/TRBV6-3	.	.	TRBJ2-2	TGTGCCAGCAGTTCCGGGTCAGCAGGCACCGGGGAGCTGTTTTTT	CASSSGSAGTGELFF
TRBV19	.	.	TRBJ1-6	TGTGCCAGTAGTATCGGGTTCGCAGCTAATTCACCCCTCCACTTT	CASSIGFAANSPLHF
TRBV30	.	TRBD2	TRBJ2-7	TGTGCCTGGTCCACTGGGGCTAGCGGGTCCTACGAGCAGTACTTC	CAWSTGASGSYEQYF
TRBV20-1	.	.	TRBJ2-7	TGCAGTGCTAGGGGTGGAGGGAGGAACGAGCAGTACTTC	CSARGGGRNEQYF